This T cell receptor beta chain is from a study of tumor-infiltrating lymphocytes in primary liver carcinoma. Study details: Surgical resection was the treatment these patients received for primary liver carcinoma. T1-T3 N0M0 was the stage of the tumors, which were about 4.2 to 10 cm across.

Researchers generated TCR beta cDNA from about 0.5 ug of total RNA, relying on a constant-region primer. Library construction for TCR beta comprised three nested multiplex PCR rounds performed with slightly modified ARM-PCR. TRBV1-TRBV30 forward and Cbeta reverse primers drove the first two approximately 10-cycle rounds. A single record per CDR3 protein comes from TCRdb applying MiXCR to the multiplex PCR reads. This sample has almost 200,000 distinct CDR3 sequences, with less than 75% found just once. The CDR3 sequence is 11 residues long. Germline CDR1 is SQVTM and CDR2 is ANQGSEA. Trimming removed 5 bases at V and 9 bases at J, with 14 bases between. Study-level results: Tumor top-250-clone fraction significantly exceeded that of blood (p = 0.039). Pairs comparing tumor with adjacent tissue or blood overlapped less than pairs drawn from tumor regions.

Worth noting for this clonotype: Antigen specificity is unknown. Just one base apart from a much larger clone, this may be a read error.

Blood RNA originated from unsorted whole blood, with germline DNA additionally extracted. V usage is TRBV29-1 and J usage is TRBJ2-7; D uncertain. Sequenced sample: peripheral blood. The receptor's source is a woman aged 60-70 years with primary liver carcinoma and hepatitis B virus infection. In DNA form, the CDR3 reads TGCAGCGTTTGGTTTTCCGCCGGGCAGTACTTC. Residues: CSVWFSAGQYF.